This record covers a single TCR beta chain. CDR3 length: 15 amino acids. Germline V gene lookup returns CDR1 WSHSY and CDR2 SAAADI. Between the trimmed V and J ends, which lost 2 bases and 10 bases, there was a span of 15 bases. This sample was included in a study of blood T cell repertoires in COVID-19. The method was immunoSEQ multiplex PCR; TCRdb's version includes in-frame clones alone and lacks a portion of them. The table shows 60,000 or so clones, with roughly 74% occurring only once. The gene calls are TRBV10-2 and TRBJ1-6; D possibly corresponds to TRBD1 (6 bases). This clonotype was sampled from a human donor in a cohort sampled during active COVID-19. Sequencing was performed on peripheral blood. This CDR3 is CASSENGVGGSPLHF. In DNA form, the CDR3 reads TGCGCCAGCAGTGAGAATGGGGTAGGGGGATCACCCCTCCACTTT.